One sample yielded the 19 T cell receptor beta chains listed below, sequenced in a study of T cell responses to AZD1222 COVID-19 vaccine listed by TCRdb under 2021. Per the publication, the time point label means: baseline before first vaccination. Libraries were constructed by the immunoSEQ multiplex PCR assay. The table was pulled from immuneACCESS by TCRdb, which kept in-frame rearrangements only. Such tables lose some clones; where checked, under half of the loss comes from unresolved V genes, and the rest has no known cause. The sample yields 200,000 or so clones; approximately 91% were counted once. 0.99% of the sample is taken by the ten largest. The sample consisted of peripheral blood, taken on day 0 of AZD1222 vaccination. The receptor source for this set is an adult in good health.

The V call is TRBV7-8, the J call TRBJ2-7, with a possible D match to TRBD2 (6 bases). The length of the CDR3 is 13 residues. Per germline, CDR1 SGHVS and CDR2 FQNEAQ. V was shortened by 5 bases and J by 5 bases, with 13 bases between the two germline ends. For the CDR3, the DNA is TGTGCCAGCAGCGGTTTACTAGCCCACGAGCAGTACTTC. Translating gives CASSGLLAHEQYF.

The chain employs TRBV15 and TRBJ1-1, with 9 positions matching TRBD1. Germline V gene data show CDR1 as LNHNV and CDR2 as YYDKDF (reference sequence). V trimming: 6 bases; J trimming: 4 bases; junction bases outside the gene matches: 6. This CDR3 contains 14 residues. CDR3 nucleotides: TGTGCCACCAGAGAACAGGGGGCGGCCACTGAAGCTTTCTTT. Amino acid sequence: CATREQGAATEAFF. Drawing the rest from reference TRBV15 and TRBJ1-1, the complete variable domain is DAMVIQNPRYQVTQFGKPVTLSCSQTLNHNVMYWYQQKSSQAPKLLFHYYDKDFNNEADTPDNFQSRRPNTSFCFLDIRSPGLGDTAMYLCATREQGAATEAFFGQGTRLTVV.

The genes are TRBV29-1 and TRBJ2-1; 8 nucleotides align to TRBD1. V lost 1 base and J lost 5; bases outside the gene matches: 10. CDR1 and CDR2 from the germline V gene are SQVTM and ANQGSEA. The CDR3 runs to 16 residues. CDR3 sequence reads: CSVEALDRGINNEQFF. CDR3 nucleotides: TGCAGCGTTGAAGCCCTTGACAGGGGAATAAACAATGAGCAGTTCTTC.

The V and J genes are TRBV5-3 and TRBJ1-3; no clear D gene. TRBV5-3 is known as an ORF, though its function is uncertain. The CDR3 is 14 residues long. The germline V and J ends were trimmed by 2 bases and 3 bases, with 9 bases remaining between them. The CDR3: CARSLFTDGNTIYF. The CDR3 DNA follows: TGTGCCAGAAGCTTATTTACGGATGGAAACACCATATATTTT.

This clone has a single count. The CDR3 sequence: CASSEGQGSSYEQYF. The DNA of the CDR3 is TGTGCCAGTAGTGAAGGACAGGGGAGCTCCTACGAGCAGTACTTC. V and J are TRBV19 and TRBJ2-7; 9 bases fit TRBD1. The CDR3 covers 15 residues. CDR1 and CDR2 (germline): LNHDA, SQIVND (reference sequence). V lost 5 bases, J lost 0 bases, and 5 bases stayed unmatched. The complete variable domain, with remaining parts taken from reference TRBV19 and TRBJ2-7, reads DGGITQSPKYLFRKEGQNVTLSCEQNLNHDAMYWYRQDPGQGLRLIYYSQIVNDFQKGDIAEGYSVSREKKESFPLTVTSAQKNPTAFYLCASSEGQGSSYEQYFGPGTRLTVT.

This sequence joins TRBV2 and TRBJ2-3; no clear D. The CDR3 runs to 16 residues. Germline V gene data show CDR1 as SNHLY and CDR2 as FYNNEI. The V and J ends lost 2 bases and 0 bases respectively, with 12 bases between them. CDR3 protein: CASSERTRLSTDTQYF. The CDR3 nucleotides are TGTGCCAGCAGTGAAAGGACGAGACTTAGCACAGATACGCAGTATTTT.

The gene calls are TRBV18 and TRBJ1-2, with D uncertain. The CDR3 extends over 15 amino acids. Trimming removed 3 bases at V and 3 bases at J, with 14 bases between. Germline CDR1 and CDR2: KGHSH and LQKENI. CDR3 amino acids: CASSPPYIDHYGYTF. CDR3 bases: TGTGCCAGCTCACCTCCATACATCGACCACTATGGCTACACCTTC.

The chain employs TRBV19 and TRBJ1-1, with a possible D match to TRBD1 (6 bases). The V gene lost 4 bases and the J gene lost 7 bases, with 19 bases spanning the gap. Germline V CDR1 and CDR2: LNHDA, SQIVND (reference sequence). This CDR3 has 15 residues. In nucleotides, the CDR3 is TGTGCCAGTAGTAGAGAAACAGGGACAACGGGTGAAGCTTTCTTT. Translation gives CASSRETGTTGEAFF.

The chain joins TRBV9 to TRBJ2-3; a possible D gene is TRBD2 (7 bases). Trimming took 1 base from V and 1 from J, leaving 16 bases between them. The CDR3 covers 17 residues. The germline CDR1 and CDR2 sequences are SGDLS and YYNGEE. The CDR3 region is CASSVMGGGSGTDTQYF. In DNA form, the CDR3 reads TGTGCCAGCAGCGTAATGGGAGGGGGGTCTGGCACAGATACGCAGTATTTT.

The chain carries TRBV7-9 and TRBJ2-1; the match to TRBD1 covers 8 bases. Germline V gives CDR1 SEHNR, CDR2 FQNEAQ (reference sequence). This CDR3 has 12 amino acids. The trim removed 1 base at V and 12 bases at J, leaving 2 bases unmatched. In DNA form, the CDR3 reads TGTGCCAGCAGCTTAGTAGGACAGGGGCAGTTCTTC. Its translation is CASSLVGQGQFF. Combining the CDR3 with reference TRBV7-9 and TRBJ2-1 gives the whole variable domain DTGVSQNPRHKITKRGQNVTFRCDPISEHNRLYWYRQTLGQGPEFLTYFQNEAQLEKSRLLSDRFSAERPKGSFSTLEIQRTEQGDSAMYLCASSLVGQGQFFGPGTRLTVL.

The chain uses TRBV3-1 (or the pseudogene TRBV3-2) and TRBJ1-2; D is possibly TRBD1 (6 bases). Germline V lookup: CDR1 LGHDT, CDR2 YNNKEL (reference sequence). V shed 4 bases and J shed 2 bases, with 8 bases lying between them. The CDR3 extends over 13 amino acids. CDR3 loop: CASSPTGNYGYTF. The CDR3 DNA reads TGTGCCAGCAGCCCGACAGGAAACTATGGCTACACCTTC.

This rearrangement joins TRBV19 to TRBJ2-3; a possible D gene is TRBD2 (6 bases). Germline V gives CDR1 LNHDA, CDR2 SQIVND (reference sequence). V was clipped by 6 bases and J by 4 bases, with 11 bases between them. The length of the CDR3 is 13 residues. CDR3 in DNA: TGTGCCAGTAGCCCCGGGAGATCAGATACGCAGTATTTT. Translation: CASSPGRSDTQYF.

The gene calls are TRBV27 and TRBJ2-7; possible D gene TRBD1, 6 bases. This CDR3 is 15 amino acids long. Germline CDR1 reads MNHEY; CDR2 reads SMNVEV (reference sequence). V gave up 0 bases and J gave up 2 bases, with 11 bases separating them. The CDR3 reads CASSLSRTATYEQYF. The CDR3 DNA reads TGTGCCAGCAGTTTATCGAGGACAGCCACCTACGAGCAGTACTTC.

The CDR3 sequence: CSVDGGGGTYEQYF. CDR3 nucleotides: TGCAGCGTTGATGGCGGAGGGGGGACCTACGAGCAGTACTTC. The rearrangement links TRBV29-1 to TRBJ2-7, with D possibly being TRBD1 or TRBD2 (6 bases each). CDR1 SQVTM and CDR2 ANQGSEA come from the germline V gene. The CDR3 loop spans 14 amino acids. V shed 3 bases and J shed 2 bases, with 14 bases lying between them.

This chain connects TRBV7-9 to TRBJ2-7; TRBD2 might be the D (5 bases). In germline, CDR1 is SEHNR, CDR2 FQNEAQ (reference sequence). The CDR3 covers 16 residues. Deletions cut 1 base from V and 1 base from J, with 14 bases between. CDR3 protein: CASSLVGGLRSYEQYF. DNA of the CDR3: TGTGCCAGCAGCTTAGTTGGAGGACTCCGGTCCTACGAGCAGTACTTC.

This clone was seen once. The genes are TRBV18 and TRBJ2-3, with TRBD2 identical over 13 bases. CDR1 KGHSH and CDR2 LQKENI come from the germline V gene. After removal of 0 bases from V and 3 bases from J, the junction contained 12 bases not matched to a gene. The CDR3 sequence is 20 residues long. For the CDR3, the DNA is TGTGCCAGCTCACCACCGGGAAAACTAGCGGGAGGGCCTGGTACAGATACGCAGTATTTT. It yields the protein CASSPPGKLAGGPGTDTQYF.

The chain employs TRBV20-1 and TRBJ1-1; no clear D. In germline, CDR1 is DFQATT, CDR2 SNEGSKA (reference sequence). V lost 3 bases to trimming and J lost 4 bases, with 12 bases between them. CDR3 length: 13 amino acids. The CDR3 region has the DNA TGCAGTGCTAGTCGGGAACCGAGCACTGAAGCTTTCTTT. It encodes CSASREPSTEAFF.

The chain couples TRBV11-2 to TRBJ2-5; D call uncertain. The CDR3 has 15 residues. V gave up 0 bases and J gave up 0 bases, with 8 bases separating them. Looked up from germline, CDR1 is SGHAT and CDR2 is FQNNGV. CDR3 nucleotide sequence: TGTGCCAGCAGCTTAGATCTAAGGCACCAAGAGACCCAGTACTTC. The encoded protein is CASSLDLRHQETQYF.

The chain employs TRBV27 and TRBJ1-6; no clear D gene. Germline V lookup: CDR1 MNHEY, CDR2 SMNVEV (reference sequence). V shed 3 bases and J shed 6 bases, with 6 bases lying between them. The CDR3 is 13 amino acids. The CDR3 DNA is TGTGCCAGCAGTTTTTACCGTAATTCACCCCTCCACTTT. Its protein product is CASSFYRNSPLHF.